A single sample gave rise to the 5 T cell receptor beta chains below, sequenced in a study of blood T cells in healthy people across ages. Next came a second PCR, run for about 7 to 12 cycles, which used a sample-barcoded 5' primer along with a J-beta primer mix. MiXCR was run by TCRdb on the 5' RACE reads, yielding one entry per CDR3 protein. The repertoire holds more than 700,000 distinct CDR3 sequences, with around half as singletons. The sequencing input was blood. These receptors all come from an elderly man in good health.

This chain joins TRBV6-1 and TRBJ2-1; 8 bases agree with TRBD1. J was trimmed by 8 bases and V by 6 bases; bases with no gene match: 12. The CDR3 sequence is 15 residues long. Per germline, CDR1 MNHNS and CDR2 SASEGT. This CDR3 reads CASRAGQGLLYEQFF. CDR3 DNA: TGTGCCAGCAGGGCCGGACAGGGCCTATTGTATGAGCAGTTCTTC.

The J gene is TRBJ2-2, the V gene TRBV3-1; a weak D match, TRBD2 (6 bases). Germline lookup yields CDR1 LGHDT and CDR2 YNNKEL (reference sequence). The CDR3 extends over 17 amino acids. With 4 bases removed from V and 2 bases from J, the gap between germline ends came to 17 bases. CDR3 DNA: TGTGCCAGCAGCCCACCTTTCGGGAGAATTAACACCGGGGAGCTGTTTTTT. Residues: CASSPPFGRINTGELFF. The full variable domain, completed using reference TRBV3-1 and TRBJ2-2, is DTAVSQTPKYLVTQMGNDKSIKCEQNLGHDTMYWYKQDSKKFLKIMFSYNNKELIINETVPNRFSPKSPDKAHLNLHINSLELGDSAVYFCASSPPFGRINTGELFFGEGSRLTVL.

The chain links TRBV11-3 to TRBJ2-3, with 14 nucleotides matching TRBD2. V was pared by 4 bases and J by 4 bases, with 7 bases of the junction left unmatched. CDR3 size: 17 residues. From germline, CDR1 is SGHNT and CDR2 YENEEA. The CDR3 DNA follows: TGTGCCAGCAGCTCCCGAGGGACTAGCGGGAGCCCAGATACGCAGTATTTT. Translation gives CASSSRGTSGSPDTQYF.

CDR3 nucleotides: TGCGCCAGCAGCCCAGTGGGACAGGGGAGAGTGGGAGGTGGCTACACCTTC. Encoded protein: CASSPVGQGRVGGGYTF. The V gene is TRBV4-1, the J gene TRBJ1-2; 10 bases line up with TRBD1. Germline V gene lookup returns CDR1 MGHRA and CDR2 YSYEKL. The V and J ends lost 4 bases and 7 bases, in that order; junction bases with no gene match: 15. There are 17 residues in the CDR3.

This rearrangement joins TRBV2 to TRBJ1-2; D unclear. The CDR3 has 10 amino acids. From germline, CDR1 is SNHLY and CDR2 FYNNEI. V shed 6 bases and J shed 8 bases, with 7 bases lying between them. CDR3 region: CASRDKGYTF. The CDR3 DNA sequence: TGTGCCAGCAGAGACAAGGGCTACACCTTC. Filled out from reference TRBV2 and TRBJ1-2, the complete variable domain reads EPEVTQTPSHQVTQMGQEVILRCVPISNHLYFYWYRQILGQKVEFLVSFYNNEISEKSEIFDDQFSVERPDGSNFTLKIRSTKLEDSAMYFCASRDKGYTFGSGTRLTVV.